This record concerns one TCR beta chain sequence. No antigen is known for it. The CDR3 sequence is 13 residues long. Germline CDR1 is MNHEY and CDR2 is SVGAGI. Trimming pared 6 bases from V and 6 bases from J, leaving 15 bases between. The protocol was immunoSEQ multiplex PCR, while the TCRdb copy is restricted to in-frame clones and leaves out a portion. The sample shows almost 55,000 clones, 91% of them seen only once. This sample was included in a study of graft-versus-host responses after intestinal transplantation. At the level of the study: Recipients were all induced with anti-thymocyte globulin, then given tacrolimus and steroids for 3 to 4 years.

General study points: GvH clones detected in recipient marrow included some appearing first in ileum or blood. There was an association between peak levels of circulating GvH clones and early post-transplant HvG declines.

The starting material was PBMCs, obtained 650 to 670 days after intestinal transplant. V usage is TRBV6-5 and J usage is TRBJ2-7; perhaps TRBD2 as D (5 bases). The receptor was isolated from a human patient who received an intestinal transplant, so some T cells may come from the graft donor. CDR3 protein: CASSQLRGSEQYF. CDR3 nucleotides: TGTGCCAGCAGCCAGCTACGGGGTTCCGAGCAGTACTTC.